The 9 T cell receptor beta chains below come from one sample, sequenced in a study of T cells in Graves' hyperthyroidism and ophthalmopathy. Amplification targeted TCR beta CDR3 regions from RNA transcripts. Researchers ran a first-round RT-PCR on the TCR CDR3 using the HTBI primer set. TCRdb re-called the multiplex PCR reads with MiXCR, one entry per CDR3 protein. This repertoire shows over 300,000 distinct CDR3 sequences, more than 11% found once; its top ten account for more than 9.5%. Sequencing was performed on blood. These receptors were obtained from a woman aged 55 to 70 with Graves' hyperthyroidism.

This clonotype was observed many times. The chain joins TRBV6-2 or TRBV6-3 to TRBJ1-1; a weak D match, TRBD1 (6 bases). The CDR3 totals 13 residues. V gave up 6 bases and J gave up 6 bases, with 14 bases separating them. Germline CDR1 reads MNHEY; CDR2 reads SVGEGT. Here the CDR3 DNA reads TGTGCCAGCAGACTACAGGGACTCTCTGAAGCTTTCTTT. Translated, it gives CASRLQGLSEAFF.

This clonotype occurred many times. This rearrangement joins TRBV12-5 to TRBJ2-7; TRBD1 is a possible D gene (5 bases). Germline CDR1 reads LGHNT; CDR2 reads FRNRAP. Trimming pared 7 bases from V and 4 bases from J, leaving 17 bases between. CDR3 size: 14 residues. The CDR3 spells CASAPGGAGYEQYF. DNA of the CDR3: TGTGCTAGTGCCCCGGGTGGGGCAGGGTACGAGCAGTACTTC.

Many counts were recorded for this clonotype. The rearrangement uses TRBV11-2 and TRBJ2-6, with D perhaps TRBD1 or TRBD2 (5 bases each). Germline CDR1 SGHAT, CDR2 FQNNGV. V dropped 5 bases and J dropped 0 bases, with 23 bases sitting between them. The CDR3 totals 20 residues. In nucleotides, the CDR3 is TGTGCCAGCAGCCATACCGGGACCGAAGGTCCTCACTCTGGGGCCAACGTCCTGACTTTC. Protein product: CASSHTGTEGPHSGANVLTF.

In this sample, this clonotype turned up many times. The chain carries TRBV30 and TRBJ1-4, with 7 bases identical to TRBD1. Germline-derived CDR1 and CDR2 are GTSNPN and SVGIG (reference sequence). This CDR3 has 16 residues. V was clipped by 1 base and J by 7 bases; unmatched bases: 12. The CDR3 spells CAWSAKGQYYAEKLFF. CDR3 nucleotides: TGTGCCTGGAGTGCCAAGGGACAGTACTATGCTGAAAAACTGTTTTTT.

The V gene is TRBV6-1, the J gene TRBJ2-2, with 7 bases that match TRBD2. V dropped 8 bases and J dropped 5; count of bases not matched to a gene: 11. The CDR3 loop spans 15 amino acids. Per the germline V gene, CDR1 is MNHNS and CDR2 is SASEGT. The CDR3 region has the DNA TGTGCCAGCTTAGACGCGGGAGAGGGGACCGGGGAGCTGTTTTTT. Translation gives CASLDAGEGTGELFF.

The chain is built from TRBV4-1 and TRBJ2-2, with 10 bases aligning to TRBD2. This CDR3 comprises 18 residues. In germline, CDR1 is MGHRA, CDR2 YSYEKL. V shed 0 bases, J shed 3 bases, and the junction held 7 bases outside the gene matches. The CDR3 sequence is CASSQDFRTSGYTGELFF. The CDR3 DNA reads as TGCGCCAGCAGCCAAGATTTTAGGACTAGCGGATACACCGGGGAGCTGTTTTTT.

The chain is built from TRBV30 and TRBJ2-6; D possibly corresponds to TRBD2 (5 bases). The ends were cut back, 2 bases at V and 2 bases at J, with 10 bases in the middle. The CDR3 covers 15 residues. Germline CDR1 GTSNPN, CDR2 SVGIG (reference sequence). CDR3 DNA: TGTGCCTGGAGTCTAACGAGGGCTGGGGCCAACGTCCTGACTTTC. The encoded protein is CAWSLTRAGANVLTF.

In this sample, this clonotype turned up many times. This rearrangement joins TRBV6-1 to TRBJ2-1; 10 nucleotides align to TRBD2. The CDR3 contains 15 residues. V dropped 4 bases and J dropped 3; count of bases not matched to a gene: 3. From germline, CDR1 is MNHNS and CDR2 SASEGT. In nucleotides, the CDR3 is TGTGCCAGCAGTGCGGCTAGCGGGAGCTACAATGAGCAGTTCTTC. Translated: CASSAASGSYNEQFF.

This clonotype was seen many times. The V call is TRBV12-3 or TRBV12-4, the J call TRBJ2-7; perhaps TRBD1 as D (5 bases). Deletions cut 8 bases from V and 1 base from J, with 21 bases between. The CDR3 is 16 amino acids. CDR3 sequence (DNA): TGTGCCAGCGGGGCAACCCGTGGGCAGGGTTCCTACGAGCAGTACTTC. Amino acid sequence: CASGATRGQGSYEQYF.